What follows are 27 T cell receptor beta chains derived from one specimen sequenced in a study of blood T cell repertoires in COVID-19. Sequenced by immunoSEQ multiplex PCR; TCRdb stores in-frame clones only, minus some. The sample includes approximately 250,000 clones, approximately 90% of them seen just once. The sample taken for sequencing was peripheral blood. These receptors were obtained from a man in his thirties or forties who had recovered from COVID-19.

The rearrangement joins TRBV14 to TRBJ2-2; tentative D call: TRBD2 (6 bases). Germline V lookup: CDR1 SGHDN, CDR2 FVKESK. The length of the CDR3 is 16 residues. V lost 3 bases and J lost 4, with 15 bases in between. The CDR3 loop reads CASSQGGGTFTGELFF. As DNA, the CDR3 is TGTGCCAGCAGCCAGGGAGGAGGGACCTTCACCGGGGAGCTGTTTTTT.

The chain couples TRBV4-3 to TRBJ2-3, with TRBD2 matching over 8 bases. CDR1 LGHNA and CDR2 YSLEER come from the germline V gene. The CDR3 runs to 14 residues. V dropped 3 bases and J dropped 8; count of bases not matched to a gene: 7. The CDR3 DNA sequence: TGCGCCAGCAGCCAGGGCCGGGGGGGCCTTACGCAGTATTTT. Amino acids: CASSQGRGGLTQYF.

The CDR3 loop reads CASSFLGQTREQYF. The CDR3 nucleotides read TGTGCCAGCAGTTTTTTGGGACAAACTAGAGAGCAGTACTTC. The V and J genes are TRBV6-2 or TRBV6-3 and TRBJ2-7, with a tentative D call TRBD1 (6 bases). CDR3 size: 14 residues. Germline values: CDR1 MNHEY, CDR2 SVGEGT. With 4 bases removed from V and 7 bases from J, the gap between germline ends came to 17 bases.

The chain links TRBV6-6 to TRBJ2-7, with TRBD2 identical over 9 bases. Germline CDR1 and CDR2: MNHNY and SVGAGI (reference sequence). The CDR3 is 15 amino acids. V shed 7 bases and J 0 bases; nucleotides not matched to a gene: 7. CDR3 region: CASKVAGDSSYEQYF. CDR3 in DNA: TGTGCCAGCAAAGTAGCGGGGGATAGCTCCTACGAGCAGTACTTC.

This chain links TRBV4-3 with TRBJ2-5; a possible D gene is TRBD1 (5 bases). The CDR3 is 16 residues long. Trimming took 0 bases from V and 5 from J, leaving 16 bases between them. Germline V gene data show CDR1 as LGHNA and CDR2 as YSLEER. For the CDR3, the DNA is TGCGCCAGCAGCCAAGAGGCACAGGCCGGGTGGGAGACCCAGTACTTC. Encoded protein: CASSQEAQAGWETQYF.

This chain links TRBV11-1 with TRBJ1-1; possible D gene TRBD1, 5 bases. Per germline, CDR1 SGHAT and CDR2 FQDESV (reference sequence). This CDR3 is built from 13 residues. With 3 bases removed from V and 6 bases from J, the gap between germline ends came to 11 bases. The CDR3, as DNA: TGTGCCAGCAGCTTTCCAGGGTTGGCTGAAGCTTTCTTT. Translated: CASSFPGLAEAFF. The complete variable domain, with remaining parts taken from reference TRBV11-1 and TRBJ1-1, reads EAEVAQSPRYKITEKSQAVAFWCDPISGHATLYWYRQILGQGPELLVQFQDESVVDDSQLPKDRFSAERLKGVDSTLKIQPAELGDSAMYLCASSFPGLAEAFFGQGTRLTVV.

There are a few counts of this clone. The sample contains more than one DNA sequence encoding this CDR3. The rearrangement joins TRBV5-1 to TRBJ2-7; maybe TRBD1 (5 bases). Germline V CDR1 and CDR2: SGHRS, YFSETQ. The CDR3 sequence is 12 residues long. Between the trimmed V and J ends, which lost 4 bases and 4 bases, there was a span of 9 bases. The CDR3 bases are TGCGCCAGCAGCCCAGGGATTTACGAGCAGTACTTC. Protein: CASSPGIYEQYF.

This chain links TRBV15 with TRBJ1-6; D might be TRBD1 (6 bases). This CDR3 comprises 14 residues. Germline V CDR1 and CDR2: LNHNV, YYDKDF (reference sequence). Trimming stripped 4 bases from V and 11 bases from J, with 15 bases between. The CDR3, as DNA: TGTGCCACCAGCACTCCAGGGGAACGGCCACCCCTCCACTTT. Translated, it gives CATSTPGERPPLHF.

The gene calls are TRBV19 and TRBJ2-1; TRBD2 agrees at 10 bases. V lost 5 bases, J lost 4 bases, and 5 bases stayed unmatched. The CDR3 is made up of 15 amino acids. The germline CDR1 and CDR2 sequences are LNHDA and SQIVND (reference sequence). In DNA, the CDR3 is TGTGCCAGTAGTTATACTAGCGGGGAATACAATGAGCAGTTCTTC. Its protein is CASSYTSGEYNEQFF.

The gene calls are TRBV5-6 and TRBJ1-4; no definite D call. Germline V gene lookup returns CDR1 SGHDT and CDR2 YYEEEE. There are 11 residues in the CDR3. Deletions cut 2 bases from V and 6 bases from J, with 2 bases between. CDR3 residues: CASSFDEKLFF. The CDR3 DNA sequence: TGTGCCAGCAGCTTCGATGAAAAACTGTTTTTT.

In DNA, the CDR3 is TGTGCCAGCAGCTTTCCGGGACAGGGTAATGAAAAACTGTTTTTT. Its protein product is CASSFPGQGNEKLFF. V is TRBV11-2 and J is TRBJ1-4; TRBD1 aligns across 9 bases. V shed 3 bases, J shed 4 bases, and the junction held 3 bases outside the gene matches. This CDR3 contains 15 residues. The germline V gene has CDR1 SGHAT and CDR2 FQNNGV.

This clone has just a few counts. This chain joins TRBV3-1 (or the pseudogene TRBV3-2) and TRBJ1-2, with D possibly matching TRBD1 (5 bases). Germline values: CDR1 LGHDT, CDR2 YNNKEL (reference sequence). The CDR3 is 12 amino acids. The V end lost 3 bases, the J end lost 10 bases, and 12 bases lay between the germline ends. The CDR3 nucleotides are TGTGCCAGCAGCCAGCAAGGACACACCTACACCTTC. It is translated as CASSQQGHTYTF.

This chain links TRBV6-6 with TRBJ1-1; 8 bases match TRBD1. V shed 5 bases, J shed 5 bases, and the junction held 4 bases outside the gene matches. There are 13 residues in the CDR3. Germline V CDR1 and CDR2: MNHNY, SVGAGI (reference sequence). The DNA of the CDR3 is TGTGCCAGCAGTCCGACAGGGGTGACTGAAGCTTTCTTT. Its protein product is CASSPTGVTEAFF.

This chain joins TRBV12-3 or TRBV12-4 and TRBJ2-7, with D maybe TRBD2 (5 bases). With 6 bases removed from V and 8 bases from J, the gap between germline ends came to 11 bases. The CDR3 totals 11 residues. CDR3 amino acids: CASSAGRQQYF. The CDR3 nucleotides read TGTGCCAGCAGCGCTGGGAGACAGCAGTACTTC.

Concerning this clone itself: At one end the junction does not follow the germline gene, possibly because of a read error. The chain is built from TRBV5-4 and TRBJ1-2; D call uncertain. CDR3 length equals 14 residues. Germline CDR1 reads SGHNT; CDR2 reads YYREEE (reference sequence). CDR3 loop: CASSLDKTIRGYTF. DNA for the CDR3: TGTGCCAGCAGTTTGGATAAAACTATCAGAGGCTACACCTTC. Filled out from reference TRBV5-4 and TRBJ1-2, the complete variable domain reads ETGVTQSPTHLIKTRGQQVTLRCSSQSGHNTVSWYQQALGQGPQFIFQYYREEENGRGNFPPRFSGLQFPNYSSELNVNALELDDSALYLCASSLDKTIRGYTFGSGTRLTVV.

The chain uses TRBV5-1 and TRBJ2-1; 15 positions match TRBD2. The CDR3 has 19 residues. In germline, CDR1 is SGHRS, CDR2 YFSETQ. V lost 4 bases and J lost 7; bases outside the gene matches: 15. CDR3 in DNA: TGCGCCAGCAGCACACACGCCGGGACTAGCGGGGGGCCGGTGAATGAGCAGTTCTTC. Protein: CASSTHAGTSGGPVNEQFF.

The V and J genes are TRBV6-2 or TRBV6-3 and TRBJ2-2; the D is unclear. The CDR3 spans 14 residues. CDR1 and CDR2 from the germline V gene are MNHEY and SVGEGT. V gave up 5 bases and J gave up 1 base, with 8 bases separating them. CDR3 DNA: TGTGCCAGCAGTAGACACAGGAACACCGGGGAGCTGTTTTTT. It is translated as CASSRHRNTGELFF.

CDR3 residues: CASSLEGAVSYEQYF. DNA of the CDR3: TGTGCCAGCAGCTTGGAGGGGGCCGTCTCCTACGAGCAGTACTTC. This sequence joins TRBV11-1 and TRBJ2-7, with D possibly being TRBD1 (7 bases). V was cut by 3 bases and J by 0 bases, with 12 bases left in between. CDR1 is SGHAT and CDR2 is FQDESV in the germline V gene (reference sequence). The CDR3 contains 15 residues.

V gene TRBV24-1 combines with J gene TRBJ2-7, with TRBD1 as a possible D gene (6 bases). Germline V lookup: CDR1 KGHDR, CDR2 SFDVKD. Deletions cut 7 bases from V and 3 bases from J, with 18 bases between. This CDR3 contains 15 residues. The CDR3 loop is CATSSAGETLYEQYF. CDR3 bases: TGTGCCACCAGCTCTGCAGGGGAAACGCTCTACGAGCAGTACTTC.

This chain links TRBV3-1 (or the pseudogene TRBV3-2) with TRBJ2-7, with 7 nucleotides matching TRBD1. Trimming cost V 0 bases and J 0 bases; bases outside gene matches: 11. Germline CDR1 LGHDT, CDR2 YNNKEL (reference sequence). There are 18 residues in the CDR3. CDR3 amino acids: CASSQDPPAGQVSYEQYF. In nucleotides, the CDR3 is TGTGCCAGCAGCCAAGATCCCCCGGCTGGACAGGTCTCCTACGAGCAGTACTTC.

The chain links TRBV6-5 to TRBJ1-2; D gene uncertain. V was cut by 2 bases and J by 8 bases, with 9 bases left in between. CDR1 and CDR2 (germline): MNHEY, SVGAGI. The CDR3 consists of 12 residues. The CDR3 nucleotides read TGTGCCAGCAGTTACGGAGGATCGGGCTACACCTTC. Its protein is CASSYGGSGYTF.

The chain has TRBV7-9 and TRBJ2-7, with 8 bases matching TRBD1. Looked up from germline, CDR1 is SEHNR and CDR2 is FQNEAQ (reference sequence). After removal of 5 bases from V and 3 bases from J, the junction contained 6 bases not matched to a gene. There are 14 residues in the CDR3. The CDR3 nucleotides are TGTGCCAGCAGCGCGATCGGACAGGGCTACGAGCAGTACTTC. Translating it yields CASSAIGQGYEQYF.

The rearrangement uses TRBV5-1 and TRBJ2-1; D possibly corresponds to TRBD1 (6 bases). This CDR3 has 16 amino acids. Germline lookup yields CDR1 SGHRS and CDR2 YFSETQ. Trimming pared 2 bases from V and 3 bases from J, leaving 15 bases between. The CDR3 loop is CASSFSTGTSYNEQFF. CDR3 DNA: TGCGCCAGCAGCTTTTCCACCGGGACAAGCTACAATGAGCAGTTCTTC. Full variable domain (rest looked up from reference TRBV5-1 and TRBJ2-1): KAGVTQTPRYLIKTRGQQVTLSCSPISGHRSVSWYQQTPGQGLQFLFEYFSETQRNKGNFPGRFSGRQFSNSRSEMNVSTLELGDSALYLCASSFSTGTSYNEQFFGPGTRLTVL.

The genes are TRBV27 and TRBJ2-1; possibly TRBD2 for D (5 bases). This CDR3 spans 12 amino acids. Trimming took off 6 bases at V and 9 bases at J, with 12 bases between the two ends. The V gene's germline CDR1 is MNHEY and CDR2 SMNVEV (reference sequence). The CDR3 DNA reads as TGTGCCAGCAGGGTGGTTGGGAGTGAGCAGTTCTTC. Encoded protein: CASRVVGSEQFF.

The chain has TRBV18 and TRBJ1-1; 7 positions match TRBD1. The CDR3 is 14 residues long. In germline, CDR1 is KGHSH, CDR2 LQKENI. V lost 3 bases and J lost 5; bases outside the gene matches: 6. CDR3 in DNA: TGTGCCAGCTCACCGGCAGGGGGGAGGACTGAAGCTTTCTTT. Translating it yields CASSPAGGRTEAFF.

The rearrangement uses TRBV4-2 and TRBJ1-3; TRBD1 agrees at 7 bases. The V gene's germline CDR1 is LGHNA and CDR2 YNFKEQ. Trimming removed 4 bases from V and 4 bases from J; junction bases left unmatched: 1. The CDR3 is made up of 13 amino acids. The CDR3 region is CASSRDSGNTIYF. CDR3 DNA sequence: TGTGCCAGCAGCCGGGACAGCGGAAACACCATATATTTT.

The CDR3 region is CASSYRQGIGYTF. The CDR3 nucleotides read TGTGCCAGCAGTTACCGACAGGGAATAGGCTACACCTTC. V usage is TRBV6-5 and J usage is TRBJ1-2; TRBD1 agrees at 7 bases. V lost 2 bases, J lost 8 bases, and 5 bases stayed unmatched. The CDR3 runs to 13 residues. CDR1 is MNHEY and CDR2 is SVGAGI in the germline V gene.